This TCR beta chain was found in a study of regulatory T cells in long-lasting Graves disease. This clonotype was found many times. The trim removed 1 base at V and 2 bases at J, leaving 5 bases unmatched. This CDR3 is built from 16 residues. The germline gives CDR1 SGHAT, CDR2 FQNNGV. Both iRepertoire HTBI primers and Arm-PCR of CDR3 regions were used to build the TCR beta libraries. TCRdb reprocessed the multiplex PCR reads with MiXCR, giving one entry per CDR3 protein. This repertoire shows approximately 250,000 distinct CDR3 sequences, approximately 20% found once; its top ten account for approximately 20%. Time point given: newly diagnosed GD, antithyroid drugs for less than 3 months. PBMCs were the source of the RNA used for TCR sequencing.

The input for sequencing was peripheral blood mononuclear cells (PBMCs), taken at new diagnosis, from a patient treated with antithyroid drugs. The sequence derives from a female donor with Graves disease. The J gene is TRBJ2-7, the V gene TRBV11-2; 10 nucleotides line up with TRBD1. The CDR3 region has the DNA TGTGCCAGCAGCTTAGTCGGGGGGACAGGGGCCTACGAGCAGTACTTC. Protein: CASSLVGGTGAYEQYF.